This T cell receptor (beta chain) came from a study of CD8 T cells in Susac syndrome. Background on the study: Patients with Susac syndrome, at blood draw, were therapy-naive, on corticosteroids, or on intravenous immunoglobulin alone.

This CDR3 is 14 amino acids long. CDR1 is SEHNR and CDR2 is FQNEAQ in the germline V gene (reference sequence). V shed 1 base and J shed 9 bases, with 13 bases lying between them. cDNA came from about 0.51 to 1 ug RNA primed by random hexamers. The method of amplification for TCR beta CDR3 was immunoSEQ multiplex PCR, covering 54 Vbeta and 13 Jbeta. Each CDR3 protein gets one entry after TCRdb re-called the immunoSEQ multiplex PCR reads with MiXCR. The data show around 100,000 distinct CDR3 sequences, 95% seen once. The chain recombines TRBV7-9 with TRBJ1-5; maybe TRBD1 (6 bases). Sample: CD8+ T cells from PBMCs. The sequence derives from a human donor with Susac syndrome. CDR3 sequence: CASSLGHGGGPQHF. CDR3 bases: TGTGCCAGCAGCTTAGGGCACGGAGGGGGGCCCCAGCATTTT.